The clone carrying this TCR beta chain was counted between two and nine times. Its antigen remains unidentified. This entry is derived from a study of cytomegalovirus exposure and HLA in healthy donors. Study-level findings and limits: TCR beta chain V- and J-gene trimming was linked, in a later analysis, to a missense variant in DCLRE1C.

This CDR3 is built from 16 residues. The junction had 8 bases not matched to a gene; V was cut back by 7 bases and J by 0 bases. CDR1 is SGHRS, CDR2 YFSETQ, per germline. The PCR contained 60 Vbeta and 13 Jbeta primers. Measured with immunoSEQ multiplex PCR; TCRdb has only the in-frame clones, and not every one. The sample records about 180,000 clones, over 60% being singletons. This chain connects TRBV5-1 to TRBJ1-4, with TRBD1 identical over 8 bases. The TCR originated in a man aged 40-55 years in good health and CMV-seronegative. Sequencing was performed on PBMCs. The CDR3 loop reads CASALGQAPTNEKLFF. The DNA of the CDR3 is TGCGCCAGCGCCCTGGGACAGGCCCCAACTAATGAAAAACTGTTTTTT.